This TCR beta chain was sequenced during a study of vaccination effects on CD4 cells after COVID-19 (dated by TCRdb to 2022 to 2024). Looking at the study overall: To identify antigen-specific CD4+ T cell clonotypes by their expansion, the ViraFEST assay first stimulated PBMC with viral peptide pools and then applied TCR sequencing. Each participant got two doses of an mRNA SARS-CoV-2 vaccine, either BNT162b2 or mRNA-1273. The study compared SARS-CoV-2 spike-specific CD4+ TCR repertoires before and after mRNA vaccination in COVID-19 convalescent patients and infection-naive vaccine recipients. Each well held around 2 million PBMC cultured in IMDM containing approximately 5% human AB serum, 8.5 to 10 IU/ml IL-2 and gentamicin, along with approximately 10 ug/ml peptides. Pre-vaccine samples were collected from a couple of convalescent patients 16 days and one week before the first dose, corresponding to 142 and 148 days after COVID-19 diagnosis. Altogether, around 11 COVID-19 convalescent patients and 4 SARS-CoV-2-naive healthy vaccine recipients made up the full study. The Oncomine TCR Beta short-read assay on an Illumina iSeq 100 was used to sequence cultures from other donors in the study. What the work shows at the level of the full study, not this receptor alone: For convalescent patients, new clones induced by the vaccine made up most of the post-vaccine spike-reactive repertoire, and these new clones were largely distinct from the clones induced by infection. Both infection-induced and vaccine-induced clones contracted markedly at late post-vaccination timepoints, which is consistent with waning T cell responses. The study was limited by a small number of convalescent patients, and early post-infection timepoints were lacking.

The library came from the immunoSEQ multiplex PCR assay. TCR beta CDR3 sequencing was performed on DNA from the cultured, isolated CD4+ T cells. Turning to the authors' computational methods: Non-productive TCR sequences were removed, reads were trimmed to the CDR3 region, and CDR3s of at least 7 amino acids were retained. Antigen-specific clonotypes were identified with the MANAFEST web app by comparing expansion in peptide wells against reference cultures. To count as positive, a clone had to show expansion at FDR<0.05 compared with the reference and with all other wells, an odds ratio above 5, and a frequency above 0.1% in two replicate wells. Cross-reactive clonotypes were defined as significantly expanded in SARS-CoV-2 spike wells and in at least one common cold coronavirus spike condition. CDR3 similarity was assessed by Levenshtein distance with the stringdist R package, and unrooted trees were built with ape in R 3.6.1. The clones in this table, taken by TCRdb from immuneACCESS, are in-frame only. Not every clone is retained; where verified, under half of the shortfall comes from an unresolved V gene, and the cause of the rest is unknown. Clone size and V and J calls were adopted from that table, with D and trimming inferred from the DNA. This sample holds approximately 47,000 clones; about 70% were observed only once. Jointly, the top ten make up over 9.5% of the sample.

For this clone: It lacks a known antigen. No base quality values were provided; no much bigger clone lies one nucleotide off.

V is trimmed back by 1 base and J by 8 bases, and the junction contains 9 bases that no gene match accounts for. Spanning cysteine to phenylalanine, the CDR3 consists of 16 amino acids. Just CDR3 DNA is preserved here, 48 bases in frame from base 1. Looking up the germline V gene yields CDR1 SGHTA and CDR2 FQGTGA. After less than 13 days of culture, CD4+ T cells were isolated with the EasySep CD4+ T cell isolation kit. PCR-confirmed SARS-CoV-2 infection had occurred in convalescent patients between March and December 2020, before the Alpha, Beta and Delta variants emerged in the United States. On days 3 and 7, half of the culture medium was replaced with fresh IL-2-containing medium. Each peptide stimulation condition was cultured in triplicate wells unless otherwise noted. PBMC were separated from whole blood using Ficoll-Paque Plus gradient centrifugation and were then either cryopreserved at -140C or used fresh. Genomic DNA was extracted from cultured CD4+ T cells with the QIAamp micro DNA kit.

The chain uses TRBV7-3 and TRBJ2-1; 9 nucleotides in the junction match TRBD2. The sequencing used CD4+ T cells from PBMCs cultured without peptide, collected before COVID-19 vaccination. The receptor's source is a human donor who had a prior SARS-CoV-2 infection. This receptor has the CDR3 CASSLRRGGASDEQFF. The DNA reads as follows: TGTGCCAGCAGCTTAAGACGCGGGGGGGCCTCGGATGAGCAGTTCTTC.